This T cell receptor beta chain emerged from a study of T cell responses to AZD1222 COVID-19 vaccine. Overall study results and limits: Nearly half of the spike-specific TCRs reportedly recognize variant regions that carry no mutations.

The table came from immunoSEQ multiplex PCR; TCRdb's copy has only in-frame clones and leaves some out. The sample contains 95,000 to 110,000 clones, approximately 89% of which appear only once. Regarding this clone: As yet, its antigen is unknown.

Per germline, CDR1 SGHRS and CDR2 YFSETQ. Trimming removed 1 base from V and 5 bases from J, with 18 bases in between. This CDR3 spans 16 amino acids. The sample here was peripheral blood, taken on day 0 of AZD1222 vaccination. The receptor was derived from an adult in good health. This chain links TRBV5-1 with TRBJ2-5, with D possibly matching TRBD2 (7 bases). The CDR3 region is CASSLTGGQTQETQYF. CDR3 nucleotide sequence: TGCGCCAGCAGCTTGACGGGGGGCCAAACTCAGGAGACCCAGTACTTC.